The source of this T cell receptor (beta chain) is a study of CD8 T cells in ankylosing spondylitis. Whole-study results and caveats: It appeared that ankylosing spondylitis blood was characterized by a TCR beta motif of about 8 highly homologous variants.

There are a few counts of this clonotype. Antigen specificity is unknown. The germline V gene encodes CDR1 SQVTM and CDR2 ANQGSEA. The V end lost 7 bases, the J end lost 1 base, and 13 bases lay between the germline ends. The CDR3 extends over 13 amino acids. TCRdb redid the calling of the 5' RACE reads with MiXCR, one entry per CDR3 protein. The profile covers approximately 300,000 distinct CDR3 sequences, with 8% appearing a single time and about 14% taken by the ten largest. Material for sequencing was blood, either unsorted or a sorted T cell fraction (not recorded which). This receptor was obtained from a male donor with ankylosing spondylitis. V gene TRBV29-1 combines with J gene TRBJ1-1; tentatively, D is TRBD1 (6 bases). DNA for the CDR3: TGCAGCGGTGGACAGCGACAGAACACTGAAGCTTTCTTT. Encoded protein: CSGGQRQNTEAFF.